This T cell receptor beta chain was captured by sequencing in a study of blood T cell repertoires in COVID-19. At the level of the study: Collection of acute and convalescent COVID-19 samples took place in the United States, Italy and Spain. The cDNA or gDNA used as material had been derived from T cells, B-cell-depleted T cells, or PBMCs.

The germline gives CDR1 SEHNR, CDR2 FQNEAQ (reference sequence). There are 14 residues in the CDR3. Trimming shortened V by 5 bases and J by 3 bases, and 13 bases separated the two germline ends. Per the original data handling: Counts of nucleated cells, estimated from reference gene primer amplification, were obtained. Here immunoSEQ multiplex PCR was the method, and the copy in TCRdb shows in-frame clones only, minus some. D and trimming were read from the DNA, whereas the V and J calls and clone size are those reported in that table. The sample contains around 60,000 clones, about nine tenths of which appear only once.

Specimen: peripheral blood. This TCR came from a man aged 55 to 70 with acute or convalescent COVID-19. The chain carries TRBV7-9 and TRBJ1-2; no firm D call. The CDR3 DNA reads TGTGCCAGCAGCCCCCTGGAGGAACACTATGGCTACACCTTC. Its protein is CASSPLEEHYGYTF.